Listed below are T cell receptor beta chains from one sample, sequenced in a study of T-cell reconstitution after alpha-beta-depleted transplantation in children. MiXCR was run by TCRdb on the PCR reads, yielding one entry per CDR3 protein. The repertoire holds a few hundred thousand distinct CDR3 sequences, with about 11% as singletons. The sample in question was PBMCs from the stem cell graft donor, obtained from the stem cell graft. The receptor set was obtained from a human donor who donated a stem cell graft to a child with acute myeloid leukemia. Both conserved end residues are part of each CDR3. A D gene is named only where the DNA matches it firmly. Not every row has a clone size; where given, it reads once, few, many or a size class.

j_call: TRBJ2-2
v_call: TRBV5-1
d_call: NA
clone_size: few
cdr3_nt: TGCGCCAGCAGTGTCACCGGGGAGCTGTTTTTT
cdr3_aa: CASSVTGELFF

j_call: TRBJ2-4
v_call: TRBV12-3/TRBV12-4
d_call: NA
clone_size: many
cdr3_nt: TGTGCCAGCAGTTTGGGACAAGTAAACATTCAGTACTTC
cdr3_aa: CASSLGQVNIQYF

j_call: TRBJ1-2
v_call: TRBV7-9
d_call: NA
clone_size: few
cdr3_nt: TGTTCCAGCAGCTCCCTCGGACAGACCATTAACTATGGCTACACCTTC
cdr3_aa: CSSSSLGQTINYGYTF

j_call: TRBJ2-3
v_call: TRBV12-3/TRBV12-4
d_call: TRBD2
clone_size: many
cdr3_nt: TGTGCCAGCAGTAGAAAGAGCGGGGCTAGCACAGATACGCAGTATTTT
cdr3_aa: CASSRKSGASTDTQYF

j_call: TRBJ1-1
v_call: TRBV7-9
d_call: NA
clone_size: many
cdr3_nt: TGTGCCAGCAGCTTAGTTACAGGGACGGAAGCTTTCTTT
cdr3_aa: CASSLVTGTEAFF

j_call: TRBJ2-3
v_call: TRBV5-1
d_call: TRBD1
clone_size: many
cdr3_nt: TGCGCCAGCAGCCCTATCAGGACAGGGAGCACAGATACGCAGTATTTT
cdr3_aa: CASSPIRTGSTDTQYF

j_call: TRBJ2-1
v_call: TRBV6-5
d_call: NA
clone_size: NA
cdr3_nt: TGTGCCAGCAGTTACGTAGGAGACTCCTACAATGAGCAGTTCTTC
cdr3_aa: CASSYVGDSYNEQFF

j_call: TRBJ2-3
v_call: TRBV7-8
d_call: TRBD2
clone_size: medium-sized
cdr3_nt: TGTGCCAGCAGCCCCCAGACTAGCGGAGATACGCAGTATTTT
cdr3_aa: CASSPQTSGDTQYF

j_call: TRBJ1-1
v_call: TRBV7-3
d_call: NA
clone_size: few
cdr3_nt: TGTGCCAGCAAAGCACTAGGCGAGACTGAAGCTTTCTTT
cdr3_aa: CASKALGETEAFF

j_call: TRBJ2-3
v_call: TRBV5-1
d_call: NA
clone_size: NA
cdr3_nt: TGCGCCAGCAGCTTCATGGGGGGGCTCACAGATACGCAGTATTTT
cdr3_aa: CASSFMGGLTDTQYF

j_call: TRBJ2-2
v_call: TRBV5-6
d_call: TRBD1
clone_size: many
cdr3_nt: TGTGCCAGCAGCCAAGGAGAGGGGGCAATCACCGGGGAGCTGTTTTTT
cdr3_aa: CASSQGEGAITGELFF

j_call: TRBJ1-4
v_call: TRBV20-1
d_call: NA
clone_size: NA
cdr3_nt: TGCAGTGCAAACCCAGGGGAGGGAGGGGAAAAACTGTTTTTT
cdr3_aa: CSANPGEGGEKLFF

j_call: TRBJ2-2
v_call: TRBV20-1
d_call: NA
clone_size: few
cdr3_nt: TGCAGTGCTAGAGCTGGGGGGGAGCTGTTTTTT
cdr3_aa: CSARAGGELFF

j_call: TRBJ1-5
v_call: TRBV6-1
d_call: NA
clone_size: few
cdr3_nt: TGTGCCAGCAATGAAGCGACAGGCTCTAATCAGCCCCAGCATTTT
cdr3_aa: CASNEATGSNQPQHF

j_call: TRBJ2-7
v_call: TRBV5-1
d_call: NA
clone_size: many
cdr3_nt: TGCGCCAGCAGCTACAGGGTTGGAGAGCAGTACTTC
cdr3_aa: CASSYRVGEQYF

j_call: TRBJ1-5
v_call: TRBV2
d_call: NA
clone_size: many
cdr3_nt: TGTGCCAGCAGTGATGGGGGCTTGGATCAGCCCCAGCATTTT
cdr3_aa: CASSDGGLDQPQHF

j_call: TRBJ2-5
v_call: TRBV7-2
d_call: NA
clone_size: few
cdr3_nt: TGTGCCAGCAGCCCCGGGGGTAAAGGGGAAGAGACCCAGTACTTC
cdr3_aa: CASSPGGKGEETQYF

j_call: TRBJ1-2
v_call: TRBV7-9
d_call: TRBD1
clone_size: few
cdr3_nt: TGTGCCAGCAGCTTAGCCGACAGGGCTTTTGGCTACACCTTC
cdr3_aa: CASSLADRAFGYTF

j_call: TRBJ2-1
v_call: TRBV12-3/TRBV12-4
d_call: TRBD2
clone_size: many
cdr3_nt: TGTGCCAGCAGTTTAGTGGGGGGGGGTAGTGAGCAGTTCTTC
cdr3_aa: CASSLVGGGSEQFF

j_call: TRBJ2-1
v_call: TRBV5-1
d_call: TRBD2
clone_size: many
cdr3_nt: TGCGCCAGCAGCTTGGCTAGCGGGAGATCCTACAATGAGCAGTTCTTC
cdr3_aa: CASSLASGRSYNEQFF

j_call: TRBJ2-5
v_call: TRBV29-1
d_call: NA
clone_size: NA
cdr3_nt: TGCAGCGTTGACAGGGGGGAAGAGACCCAGTACTTC
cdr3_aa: CSVDRGEETQYF

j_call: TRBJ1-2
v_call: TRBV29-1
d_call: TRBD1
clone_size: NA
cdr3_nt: TGCAGCGCCGAGGACAGGGAGAATGGCTACACCTTC
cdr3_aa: CSAEDRENGYTF

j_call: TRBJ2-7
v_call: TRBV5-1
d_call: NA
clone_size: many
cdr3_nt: TGCGCCAGCAGCTTATTAGGAGGTCGGGACGAGCAGTACTTC
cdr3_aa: CASSLLGGRDEQYF

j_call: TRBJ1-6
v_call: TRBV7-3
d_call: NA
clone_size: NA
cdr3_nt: TGTGCCAGCAGCTTAACGGGGCTGGGTTCACCCCTCCACTTT
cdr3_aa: CASSLTGLGSPLHF

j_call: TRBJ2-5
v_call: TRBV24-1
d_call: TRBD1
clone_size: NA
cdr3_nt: TGTGCCACCAGTGATTCCCAGGGGGCGGCGGAGACCCAGTACTTC
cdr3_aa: CATSDSQGAAETQYF

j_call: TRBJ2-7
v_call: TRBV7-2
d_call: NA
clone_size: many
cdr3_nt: TGTGCCAGCAGCTTAGCTAGCGACGAGCAGTACTTC
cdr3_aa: CASSLASDEQYF

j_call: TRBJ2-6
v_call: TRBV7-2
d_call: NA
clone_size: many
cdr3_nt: TGTGCCAGCAGCTTTCAGGGGGCCAACGTCCTGACTTTC
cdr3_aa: CASSFQGANVLTF

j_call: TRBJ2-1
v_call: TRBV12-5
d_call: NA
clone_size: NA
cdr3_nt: TGTGCTAGTGGTTTGCCTTACAATGAGCAGTTCTTC
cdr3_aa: CASGLPYNEQFF

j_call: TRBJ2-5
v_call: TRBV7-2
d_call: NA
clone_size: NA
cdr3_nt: TGTGCCAGCAGCCCTGGAGGGGGTGGAGGGGAGACCCAGTACTTC
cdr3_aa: CASSPGGGGGETQYF

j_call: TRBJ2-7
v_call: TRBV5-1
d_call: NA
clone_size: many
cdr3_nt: TGCGCCAGCAGCATCGGACAGACCTACGAGCAGTACTTC
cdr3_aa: CASSIGQTYEQYF

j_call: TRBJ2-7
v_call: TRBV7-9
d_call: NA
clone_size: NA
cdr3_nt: TGTGCCAGCAGCAGTTACACCCGGGCGGGGGAGCAGTACTTC
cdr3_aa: CASSSYTRAGEQYF

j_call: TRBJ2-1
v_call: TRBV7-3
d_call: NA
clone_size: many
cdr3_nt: TGTGCCAGCAGCTTAAATGGGCCACCGTTCTTC
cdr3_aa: CASSLNGPPFF

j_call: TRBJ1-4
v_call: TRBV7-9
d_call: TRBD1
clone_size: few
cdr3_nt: TGTGCCAGCAGCACCAGACAGGGTTCTAATGAAAAACTGTTTTTT
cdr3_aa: CASSTRQGSNEKLFF

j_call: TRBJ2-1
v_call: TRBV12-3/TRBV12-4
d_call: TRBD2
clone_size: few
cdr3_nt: TGTGCCAGCAACTCGGGGGGGCCCGATTTCGAGCAGTTCTTC
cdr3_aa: CASNSGGPDFEQFF

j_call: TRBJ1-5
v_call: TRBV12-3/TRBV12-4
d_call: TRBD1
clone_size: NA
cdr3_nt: TGTGCCAGCAGACCCACAGGGGTGGTCGGCAATCAGCCCCAGCATTTT
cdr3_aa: CASRPTGVVGNQPQHF

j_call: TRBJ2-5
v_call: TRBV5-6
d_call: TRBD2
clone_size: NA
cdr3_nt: TGTGCCAGCAGCTTGGGTGCTAGCGGGGTTGTGACCCAGTACTTC
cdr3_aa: CASSLGASGVVTQYF

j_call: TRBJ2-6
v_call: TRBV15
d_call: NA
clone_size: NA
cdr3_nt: TGTGCCACCAGGGAGGGGTTAGGCTTAGCTGGGGCCAACGTCCTGACTTTC
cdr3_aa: CATREGLGLAGANVLTF

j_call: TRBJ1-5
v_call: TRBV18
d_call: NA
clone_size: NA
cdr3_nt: TGTGCCAGCTCACGGGGGGAAGGGACGGGCCAGCCCCAGCATTTT
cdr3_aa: CASSRGEGTGQPQHF

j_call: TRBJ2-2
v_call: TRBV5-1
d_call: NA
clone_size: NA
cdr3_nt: TGCGCCAGCAGCTTGGAATTCAGTGGGGGCGGGGAGCTGTTTTTT
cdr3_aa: CASSLEFSGGGELFF

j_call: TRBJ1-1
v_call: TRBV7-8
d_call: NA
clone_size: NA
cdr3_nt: TGTGCCAGCACCGACATTTGGAACACTGAAGCTTTCTTT
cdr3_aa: CASTDIWNTEAFF

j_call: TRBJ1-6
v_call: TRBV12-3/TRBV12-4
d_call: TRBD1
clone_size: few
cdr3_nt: TGTGCCAGCGGGGACAGGGGGGATTCACCCCTCCACTTT
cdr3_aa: CASGDRGDSPLHF

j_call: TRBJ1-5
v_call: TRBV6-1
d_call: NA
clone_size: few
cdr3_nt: TGTGCCAGCAGTGGGGGGTGGACAGATAGCAATCAGCCCCAGCATTTT
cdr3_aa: CASSGGWTDSNQPQHF

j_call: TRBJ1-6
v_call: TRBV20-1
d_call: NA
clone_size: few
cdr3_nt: TGCAGTGCTATCGCTAATTCACCCCTCCACTTT
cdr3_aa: CSAIANSPLHF

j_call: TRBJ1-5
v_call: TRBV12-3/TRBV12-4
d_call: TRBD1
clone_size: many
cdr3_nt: TGTGCCAGCAGTGCTGACAGGGTGAGACAGCCCCAGCATTTT
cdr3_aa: CASSADRVRQPQHF

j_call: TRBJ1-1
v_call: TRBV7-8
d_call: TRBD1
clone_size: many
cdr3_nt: TGTGCCAGCAGCCACCCCTTGGGACAGGCGAACACTGAAGCTTTCTTT
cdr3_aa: CASSHPLGQANTEAFF

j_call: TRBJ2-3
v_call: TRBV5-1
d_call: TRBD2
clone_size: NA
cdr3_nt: TGCGCCAGCAGCTTGGGACTAGCGGGGACCTCTCCCCTCACAGATACGCAGTATTTT
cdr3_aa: CASSLGLAGTSPLTDTQYF

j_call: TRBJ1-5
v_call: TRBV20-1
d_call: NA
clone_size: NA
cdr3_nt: TGCAGTGCTAGAGATCTTCAGGCCGATCAGCCCCAGCATTTT
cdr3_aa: CSARDLQADQPQHF

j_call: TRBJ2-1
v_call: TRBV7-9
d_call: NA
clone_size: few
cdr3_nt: TGTGCCAGCAGCCCCGGCTGGGGGGTGGGTGAGCAGTTCTTC
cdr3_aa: CASSPGWGVGEQFF

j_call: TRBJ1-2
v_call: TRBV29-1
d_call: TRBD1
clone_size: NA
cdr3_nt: TGCAGCGGATGGACAGGGAATGGCTACACCTTC
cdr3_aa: CSGWTGNGYTF

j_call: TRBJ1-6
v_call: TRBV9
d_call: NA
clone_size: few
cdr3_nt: TGTGCCAGCAGCGTAGAAAAAGGGATGAGCTCCTATAATTCACCCCTCCACTTT
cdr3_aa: CASSVEKGMSSYNSPLHF

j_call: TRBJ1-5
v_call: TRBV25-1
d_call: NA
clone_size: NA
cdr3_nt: TGTGCCAGCAGTGGGGGTCCGAGCAATCAGCCCCAGCATTTT
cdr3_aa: CASSGGPSNQPQHF

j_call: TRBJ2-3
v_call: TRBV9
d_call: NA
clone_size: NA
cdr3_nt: TGTGCCAGCAGCGTAGAGTCGCGCAGGGGCGGAGATACGCAGTATTTT
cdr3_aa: CASSVESRRGGDTQYF

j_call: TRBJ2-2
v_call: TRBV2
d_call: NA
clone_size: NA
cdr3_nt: TGTGCCAGCCCCCCTTCACCGGGGAAACTAACCGGGGAGCTGTTTTTT
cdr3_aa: CASPPSPGKLTGELFF

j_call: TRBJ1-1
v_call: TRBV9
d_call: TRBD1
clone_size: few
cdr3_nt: TGTGCCAGCAGCGTAGAAGGGGGCGAAGCTTTCTTT
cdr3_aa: CASSVEGGEAFF

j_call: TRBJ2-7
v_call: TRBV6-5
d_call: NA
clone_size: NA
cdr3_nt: TGTGCCAGCAGTTACTGGGAGACCACCTACGAGCAGTACTTC
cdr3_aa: CASSYWETTYEQYF

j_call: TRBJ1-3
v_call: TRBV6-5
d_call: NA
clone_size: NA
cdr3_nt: TGTGCCAGCAGTTTAAATCCCCCGACAGGCCACTCTGGAAACACCATATATTTT
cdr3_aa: CASSLNPPTGHSGNTIYF

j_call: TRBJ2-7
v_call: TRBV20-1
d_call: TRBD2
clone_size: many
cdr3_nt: TGCAGTGCTGTAGCGGGATCCTACGAGCAGTACTTC
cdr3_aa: CSAVAGSYEQYF

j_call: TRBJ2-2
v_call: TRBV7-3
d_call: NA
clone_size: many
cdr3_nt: TGTGCCAGCAGCACGGACTATACCGGGGAGCTGTTTTTT
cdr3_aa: CASSTDYTGELFF